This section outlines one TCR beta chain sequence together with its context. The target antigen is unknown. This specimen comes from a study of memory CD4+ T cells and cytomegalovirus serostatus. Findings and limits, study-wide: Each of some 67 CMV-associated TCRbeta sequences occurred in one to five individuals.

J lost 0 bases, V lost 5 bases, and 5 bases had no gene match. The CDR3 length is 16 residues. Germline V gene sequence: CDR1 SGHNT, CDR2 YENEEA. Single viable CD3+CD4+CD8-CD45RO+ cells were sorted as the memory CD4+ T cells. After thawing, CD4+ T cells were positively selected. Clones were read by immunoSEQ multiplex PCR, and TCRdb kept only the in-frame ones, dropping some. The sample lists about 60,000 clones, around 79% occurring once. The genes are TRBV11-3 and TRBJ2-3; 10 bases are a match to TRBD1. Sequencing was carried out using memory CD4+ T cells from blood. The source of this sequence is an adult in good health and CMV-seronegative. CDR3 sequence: CASSGRQGASTDTQYF. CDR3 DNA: TGTGCCAGCAGCGGCCGACAGGGGGCTAGCACAGATACGCAGTATTTT. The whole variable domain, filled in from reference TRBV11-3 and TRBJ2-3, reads EAGVVQSPRYKIIEKKQPVAFWCNPISGHNTLYWYLQNLGQGPELLIRYENEEAVDDSQLPKDRFSAERLKGVDSTLKIQPAELGDSAVYLCASSGRQGASTDTQYFGPGTRLTVL.